Following are 32 T cell receptor beta chains from one sample sequenced in a study of T cell responses to AZD1222 COVID-19 vaccine. The assay was immunoSEQ multiplex PCR, and TCRdb's table has in-frame clones only and misses some. The data hold 120,000 or so clones, with around 86% observed a single time. The starting material was peripheral blood, obtained on day 0 of AZD1222 vaccination. The receptors stem from an adult in good health.

The chain uses TRBV7-2 and TRBJ1-6; 7 positions match TRBD1. Germline V gives CDR1 SGHTA, CDR2 FQGNSA. The CDR3 sequence is 14 residues long. V trimming: 2 bases; J trimming: 9 bases; junction bases outside the gene matches: 4. The CDR3 DNA is TGTGCCAGCAGCTTACAACAGGGGAGTTCACCCCTCCACTTT. Its protein product is CASSLQQGSSPLHF.

V gene TRBV10-1 combines with J gene TRBJ1-3, with TRBD1 as a possible D gene (5 bases). The germline gives CDR1 WNHNN, CDR2 SYGVQD (reference sequence). Trimming removed 3 bases at V and 7 bases at J, with 13 bases between. The CDR3 contains 14 residues. The CDR3 reads CASSDLDIRNTIYF. CDR3 bases: TGCGCCAGCAGTGATCTGGACATCAGGAACACCATATATTTT.

This chain links TRBV7-6 with TRBJ2-1, with D possibly matching TRBD1 (6 bases). Germline V lookup: CDR1 SGHVS, CDR2 FNYEAQ. Between the trimmed V and J ends, which lost 6 bases and 5 bases, there was a span of 17 bases. The CDR3 has 15 amino acids. The CDR3, as DNA: TGTGCCAGCAGTCCTAGACAGGATACGAACAATGAGCAGTTCTTC. Translation gives CASSPRQDTNNEQFF.

V and J are TRBV30 and TRBJ1-6, with 8 bases that match TRBD1. Germline V gene lookup returns CDR1 GTSNPN and CDR2 SVGIG (reference sequence). CDR3 length equals 14 residues. V was pared by 3 bases and J by 8 bases, with 6 bases of the junction left unmatched. CDR3 sequence reads: CAWSYGQGDSPLHF. In nucleotides, the CDR3 is TGTGCCTGGAGCTATGGACAGGGAGATTCACCCCTCCACTTT.

The chain carries TRBV29-1 and TRBJ1-2; unclear D gene. V was shortened by 0 bases and J by 5 bases, with 13 bases between the two germline ends. This CDR3 region has 14 residues. CDR1 and CDR2 from the germline V gene are SQVTM and ANQGSEA. CDR3 DNA sequence: TGCAGCGTTGAAGATTTTGGTTCTGGATATGGCTACACCTTC. It yields the protein CSVEDFGSGYGYTF. The full variable domain, completed using reference TRBV29-1 and TRBJ1-2, is SAVISQKPSRDICQRGTSLTIQCQVDSQVTMMFWYRQQPGQSLTLIATANQGSEATYESGFVIDKFPISRPNLTFSTLTVSNMSPEDSSIYLCSVEDFGSGYGYTFGSGTRLTVV.

This rearrangement joins TRBV5-5 to TRBJ1-5; D is ambiguous. V lost 0 bases and J lost 0, with 4 bases in between. Germline CDR1 and CDR2: SGHKS and YYEKEE (reference sequence). There are 14 residues in the CDR3. The CDR3 spells CASSLDSSNQPQHF. The CDR3 DNA reads as TGTGCCAGCAGCTTGGACAGTAGCAATCAGCCCCAGCATTTT.

The table lists this clone with a count of one. The chain recombines TRBV6-2 or TRBV6-3 with TRBJ2-7; D may match TRBD1 or TRBD2 (5 bases each). V lost 0 bases and J lost 1, with 16 bases in between. The germline gives CDR1 MNHEY, CDR2 SVGEGT. The CDR3 consists of 17 residues. Here the CDR3 DNA reads TGTGCCAGCAGTTACTCGGCTACCGAGGGGTTTTCCTACGAGCAGTACTTC. Amino acids: CASSYSATEGFSYEQYF.

The CDR3 DNA sequence: TGTGCCAGCAGTCGCTCCGGGACAGGGGGACGCGCTAACTATGGCTACACCTTC. Translating it yields CASSRSGTGGRANYGYTF. The chain uses TRBV27 and TRBJ1-2; 11 nucleotides match TRBD1. Per the germline V gene, CDR1 is MNHEY and CDR2 is SMNVEV (reference sequence). The CDR3 spans 18 residues. Trimming cost V 5 bases and J 0 bases; bases outside gene matches: 11.

The chain uses TRBV4-3 and TRBJ2-5, with TRBD2 matching over 16 bases. V lost 4 bases and J lost 0; bases outside the gene matches: 5. Germline-derived CDR1 and CDR2 are LGHNA and YSLEER. This CDR3 contains 18 residues. CDR3 region: CASSPGLAGGIHQETQYF. CDR3 sequence (DNA): TGCGCCAGCAGCCCGGGACTAGCGGGGGGGATACACCAAGAGACCCAGTACTTC.

The chain couples TRBV2 to TRBJ1-2; D unclear. The CDR3 totals 13 residues. V lost 6 bases to trimming and J lost 0 bases, with 8 bases between them. CDR1 is SNHLY and CDR2 is FYNNEI in the germline V gene. DNA of the CDR3: TGTGCCAGCAGAGAGGACTCTAACTATGGCTACACCTTC. Protein product: CASREDSNYGYTF.

J is TRBJ2-7 and V is TRBV10-1, with D tentatively TRBD2 (7 bases). This CDR3 is built from 16 residues. The V gene lost 0 bases and the J gene lost 7 bases, with 19 bases spanning the gap. Germline V gene lookup returns CDR1 WNHNN and CDR2 SYGVQD (reference sequence). DNA for the CDR3: TGCGCCAGCAGTGAGTCGGCTAGGGGGGGCCGATTGGAGCAGTACTTC. As protein: CASSESARGGRLEQYF.

The chain employs TRBV12-3 or TRBV12-4 and TRBJ1-5; unclear D gene. Trimming cost V 3 bases and J 4 bases, with 4 bases left between them. The CDR3 runs to 12 residues. CDR3 sequence: CASSFLNQPQHF. For the CDR3, the DNA is TGTGCCAGCAGTTTCTTGAATCAGCCCCAGCATTTT.

V and J are TRBV29-1 and TRBJ2-2, with a tentative D call TRBD1 (6 bases). Looked up from germline, CDR1 is SQVTM and CDR2 is ANQGSEA. The V end lost 7 bases, the J end lost 4 bases, and 19 bases lay between the germline ends. There are 15 residues in the CDR3. This CDR3 is CSATETGSGTGELFF. The DNA of the CDR3 is TGCAGCGCGACGGAAACAGGGTCGGGCACCGGGGAGCTGTTTTTT.

The J gene is TRBJ2-3, the V gene TRBV3-1 (or the pseudogene TRBV3-2); 10 bases are a match to TRBD1. Germline V gene sequence: CDR1 LGHDT, CDR2 YNNKEL (reference sequence). The CDR3 is made up of 16 amino acids. The V segment lost 1 base and the J segment 4 bases; nucleotides outside the gene matches: 5. CDR3 amino acids: CASSQVETGGPDTQYF. DNA of the CDR3: TGTGCCAGCAGCCAAGTTGAGACAGGGGGCCCAGATACGCAGTATTTT.

The chain links TRBV4-1 to TRBJ2-1, with 9 bases matching TRBD2. Losses at the gene ends were 4 bases for V and 4 bases for J; bases not matched to a gene: 8. CDR1 and CDR2 (germline): MGHRA, YSYEKL. CDR3 length: 16 amino acids. The CDR3 is CASSPEASGEYNEQFF. The CDR3 region has the DNA TGCGCCAGCAGCCCAGAAGCTAGCGGGGAGTACAATGAGCAGTTCTTC.

The chain employs TRBV5-8 and TRBJ2-1, with TRBD2 matching over 8 bases. V dropped 1 base and J dropped 7; count of bases not matched to a gene: 7. Germline V gene lookup returns CDR1 SGHTS and CDR2 YDEGEE. The CDR3 has 15 amino acids. The CDR3 protein is CASSLYGGESNEQFF. The CDR3 coding sequence is TGTGCCAGCAGCTTGTACGGGGGGGAGTCGAATGAGCAGTTCTTC. Based on the CDR3 plus reference TRBV5-8 and TRBJ2-1, the full variable domain is EAGVTQSPTHLIKTRGQQATLRCSPISGHTSVYWYQQALGLGLQFLLWYDEGEERNRGNFPPRFSGRQFPNYSSELNVNALELEDSALYLCASSLYGGESNEQFFGPGTRLTVL.

The chain recombines TRBV7-9 with TRBJ1-1; D uncertain. The germline V and J ends were trimmed by 7 bases and 4 bases, with 16 bases remaining between them. CDR3 length: 14 amino acids. The germline V gene has CDR1 SEHNR and CDR2 FQNEAQ (reference sequence). Written as DNA, the CDR3 is TGTGCCAGCATCTCCGGGGTCTCGAGCACTGAAGCTTTCTTT. Translated, it gives CASISGVSSTEAFF.

The CDR3 coding sequence is TGTGCCAGCAGGCAACTCGGAGGAAACACCATATATTTT. Translated: CASRQLGGNTIYF. The rearrangement links TRBV6-5 to TRBJ1-3; D gene uncertain. Germline V gene lookup returns CDR1 MNHEY and CDR2 SVGAGI. This CDR3 is 13 amino acids long. V lost 6 bases and J 4 bases, leaving 10 bases between the germline ends.

The gene calls are TRBV14 and TRBJ1-1, with unresolved D. Trimming took off 7 bases at V and 4 bases at J, with 13 bases between the two ends. Per germline, CDR1 SGHDN and CDR2 FVKESK. The CDR3 has 13 amino acids. Here the CDR3 DNA reads TGTGCCAGCAATCGCCAGGTGGCCACTGAAGCTTTCTTT. This sequence encodes CASNRQVATEAFF.

The chain has TRBV6-6 and TRBJ2-1; a weak D match, TRBD1 (5 bases). Trimming removed 4 bases at V and 4 bases at J, with 17 bases between. CDR1 MNHNY and CDR2 SVGAGI come from the germline V gene (reference sequence). The CDR3 sequence is 16 residues long. CDR3 nucleotide sequence: TGTGCCAGCAGTTCCTCGGTACAGGCTAGTTACAATGAGCAGTTCTTC. Translated: CASSSSVQASYNEQFF.

The chain carries TRBV7-2 and TRBJ1-2, with TRBD1 as a possible D gene (5 bases). This CDR3 spans 13 amino acids. The V end was cut by 2 bases, the J end by 7 bases, with 11 bases between. In germline, CDR1 is SGHTA, CDR2 FQGNSA. CDR3 amino acids: CASSLYGGAGYTF. Written as DNA, the CDR3 is TGTGCCAGCAGCTTATATGGAGGGGCTGGCTACACCTTC.

The genes are TRBV5-1 and TRBJ2-3; 10 bases match TRBD1. V shed 5 bases and J 1 base; nucleotides not matched to a gene: 1. Germline V gives CDR1 SGHRS, CDR2 YFSETQ. The CDR3 consists of 14 residues. The CDR3 sequence: CASRGTGGTDTQYF. The CDR3 DNA sequence: TGCGCCAGCAGGGGGACAGGGGGCACAGATACGCAGTATTTT.

This sequence joins TRBV19 and TRBJ2-2; maybe TRBD2 (5 bases). CDR1 and CDR2 from the germline V gene are LNHDA and SQIVND (reference sequence). The CDR3 has 14 residues. V was shortened by 6 bases and J by 4 bases, with 12 bases between the two germline ends. The CDR3 sequence: CASRQDAGTGELFF. The CDR3 region has the DNA TGTGCCAGTAGGCAAGATGCGGGCACCGGGGAGCTGTTTTTT.

The rearrangement uses TRBV4-1 and TRBJ1-3; TRBD1 is a possible D gene (5 bases). Germline V gene sequence: CDR1 MGHRA, CDR2 YSYEKL. Trimming took off 3 bases at V and 0 bases at J, with 9 bases between the two ends. CDR3 length equals 15 residues. The CDR3 here is CASSQDIPSGNTIYF. As DNA, the CDR3 is TGCGCCAGCAGCCAGGACATCCCCTCTGGAAACACCATATATTTT.

This clone was seen a handful of times. This chain links TRBV20-1 with TRBJ2-1; TRBD2 is a possible D gene (6 bases). Per the germline V gene, CDR1 is DFQATT and CDR2 is SNEGSKA (reference sequence). This CDR3 is built from 14 residues. V gave up 3 bases and J gave up 1 base, with 10 bases separating them. The DNA for the CDR3 is TGCAGTGCTAGTTCGGGGGTTTCCTACAATGAGCAGTTCTTC. Protein product: CSASSGVSYNEQFF.

This chain links TRBV7-2 with TRBJ2-2, with D maybe TRBD1 (6 bases). The length of the CDR3 is 16 residues. Germline CDR1 reads SGHTA; CDR2 reads FQGNSA. The V and J ends lost 5 bases and 5 bases respectively, with 18 bases between them. The DNA for the CDR3 is TGTGCCAGCAGCCAGGGCGCCAGGGGAGAGACCGGGGAGCTGTTTTTT. Its protein product is CASSQGARGETGELFF.

The chain is built from TRBV7-9 and TRBJ2-2; D not resolved. Looked up from germline, CDR1 is SEHNR and CDR2 is FQNEAQ (reference sequence). The CDR3 is 19 amino acids. Trimming removed 4 bases at V and 0 bases at J, with 21 bases between. CDR3 in amino acids: CASSSPPYREQTNTGELFF. The CDR3 bases are TGTGCCAGCAGCTCCCCCCCTTATCGTGAACAGACGAACACCGGGGAGCTGTTTTTT.

The V and J genes are TRBV5-1 and TRBJ2-3; tentative D call: TRBD2 (5 bases). This CDR3 region has 14 residues. Germline loops: CDR1 SGHRS, CDR2 YFSETQ. The V end was cut by 3 bases, the J end by 1 base, with 9 bases between. CDR3 nucleotides: TGCGCCAGCAGCTCGGGAAGACGCACAGATACGCAGTATTTT. This encodes CASSSGRRTDTQYF.

CDR3 DNA sequence: TGTGCCAGCTCACTCCGGGACAGCAATCAGCCCCAGCATTTT. Its protein is CASSLRDSNQPQHF. The chain couples TRBV18 to TRBJ1-5, with D perhaps TRBD1 (5 bases). Germline CDR1 reads KGHSH; CDR2 reads LQKENI. V gave up 4 bases and J gave up 1 base, with 8 bases separating them. The CDR3 extends over 14 amino acids.

The chain couples TRBV27 to TRBJ1-2, with 10 bases aligning to TRBD1. Germline values: CDR1 MNHEY, CDR2 SMNVEV (reference sequence). The junction had 7 bases not matched to a gene; V was cut back by 4 bases and J by 2 bases. This CDR3 contains 16 residues. CDR3 nucleotide sequence: TGTGCCAGCAGTTCCCTCCGGGACAGGGGAAACTATGGCTACACCTTC. Its translation: CASSSLRDRGNYGYTF.

This sequence joins TRBV18 and TRBJ1-1; D is unclear. Germline V CDR1 and CDR2: KGHSH, LQKENI. Trimming took off 11 bases at V and 5 bases at J, with 12 bases between the two ends. This CDR3 region has 11 residues. CDR3 coding DNA: TGTGCCGGTAGGGTGGAGACTGAAGCTTTCTTT. Translated: CAGRVETEAFF.

V and J are TRBV5-1 and TRBJ1-2; D is undetermined. The germline CDR1 and CDR2 sequences are SGHRS and YFSETQ. V was trimmed by 0 bases and J by 0 bases, leaving 12 bases between them. CDR3 length: 16 residues. CDR3 protein: CASSLVGGSTNYGYTF. CDR3 nucleotide sequence: TGCGCCAGCAGCTTGGTAGGCGGGAGTACTAACTATGGCTACACCTTC.